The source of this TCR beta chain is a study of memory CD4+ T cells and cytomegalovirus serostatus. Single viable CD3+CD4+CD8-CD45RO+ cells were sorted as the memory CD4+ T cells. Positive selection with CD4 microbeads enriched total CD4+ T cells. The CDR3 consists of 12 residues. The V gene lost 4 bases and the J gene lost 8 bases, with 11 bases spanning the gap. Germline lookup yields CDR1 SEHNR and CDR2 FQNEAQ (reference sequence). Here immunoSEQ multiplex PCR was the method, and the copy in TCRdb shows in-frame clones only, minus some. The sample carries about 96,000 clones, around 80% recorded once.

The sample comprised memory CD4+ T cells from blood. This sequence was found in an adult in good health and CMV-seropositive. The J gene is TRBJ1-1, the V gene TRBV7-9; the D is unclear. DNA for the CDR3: TGTGCCAGCAGCTATCTGGAAACAGAAGCTTTCTTT. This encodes CASSYLETEAFF.